The 21 T cell receptor beta chains reported below all come from one sample, sequenced in a study of blood T cell repertoires in COVID-19. The data were produced by immunoSEQ multiplex PCR, yet TCRdb's version contains in-frame clones alone and is incomplete. This sample has about 270,000 clones, with about 85% found just once. The sequenced material came from peripheral blood. These receptors came from a woman in her fifties or sixties with active or convalescent COVID-19.

V usage is TRBV7-9 and J usage is TRBJ1-5; D is unresolved. V gave up 1 base and J gave up 3 bases, with 16 bases separating them. This CDR3 spans 17 amino acids. The V gene's germline CDR1 is SEHNR and CDR2 FQNEAQ (reference sequence). The DNA of the CDR3 is TGTGCCAGCAGCTTAGGGGCCGGACTTTCTTCCAATCAGCCCCAGCATTTT. Translation gives CASSLGAGLSSNQPQHF.

This chain connects TRBV6-6 to TRBJ2-7; 13 nucleotides agree with TRBD2. The V gene end was trimmed by 6 bases and the J gene end by 3 bases; junction bases not matched to a gene: 2. Per the germline V gene, CDR1 is MNHNY and CDR2 is SVGAGI (reference sequence). The CDR3 contains 14 residues. This CDR3 reads CASRGLAGVYEQYF. In DNA, the CDR3 is TGTGCCAGCAGAGGACTAGCGGGAGTCTACGAGCAGTACTTC.

Remarks on this clone: Its ends do not fully match the called genes, so a read error is possible. CDR3 bases: TGTGCCAGCAGCTTAGGAGGACTAGCGGGAGGCACAAATACGCAGTATTTT. It translates to CASSLGGLAGGTNTQYF. The chain couples TRBV7-9 to TRBJ2-3; 14 bases line up with TRBD2. The CDR3 length is 17 residues. From germline, CDR1 is SEHNR and CDR2 FQNEAQ (reference sequence).

This clone was counted a single time. The chain couples TRBV9 to TRBJ2-1, with 10 bases matching TRBD1. With V trimmed by 4 bases and J by 3 bases, 7 bases remained unmatched. The CDR3 consists of 16 residues. Germline V gene sequence: CDR1 SGDLS, CDR2 YYNGEE. The chain's CDR3 is CASSPLGQGVYNEQFF. The CDR3 nucleotides are TGTGCCAGCAGCCCCTTAGGACAGGGGGTCTACAATGAGCAGTTCTTC.

The chain has TRBV6-2 or TRBV6-3 and TRBJ2-7; TRBD1 might be the D (5 bases). This CDR3 spans 12 amino acids. V gave up 6 bases and J gave up 2 bases, with 8 bases separating them. Germline lookup yields CDR1 MNHEY and CDR2 SVGEGT. CDR3 nucleotides: TGTGCCAGCAGCCTGGACACCTACGAGCAGTACTTC. It translates to CASSLDTYEQYF.

The gene calls are TRBV21-1 and TRBJ2-1; the table's D call, TRBD2, was not checked against the DNA. TRBV21-1 is a known pseudogene. This CDR3 has 16 amino acids. CDR3 DNA: TGTGCCAGCAGCCCGCGGGCGGGGGATTCCTACAATGAGCAGTTCTTC. This gives the protein CASSPRAGDSYNEQFF.

This clone was seen only a few times. The chain links TRBV11-2 to TRBJ1-1; D uncertain. With 5 bases removed from V and 1 base from J, the gap between germline ends came to 8 bases. This CDR3 is built from 13 residues. CDR1 SGHAT and CDR2 FQNNGV come from the germline V gene. CDR3 sequence reads: CASSPIRNTEAFF. The CDR3 bases are TGTGCCAGCAGCCCAATCAGGAACACTGAAGCTTTCTTT. Full variable domain (outside the CDR3, taken from reference TRBV11-2 and TRBJ1-1): EAGVAQSPRYKIIEKRQSVAFWCNPISGHATLYWYQQILGQGPKLLIQFQNNGVVDDSQLPKDRFSAERLKGVDSTLKIQPAKLEDSAVYLCASSPIRNTEAFFGQGTRLTVV.

This clone was observed a handful of times. The CDR3 DNA sequence: TGTGCCAGCAAGAAGACGGGGTTTTTAGGGCAAGAGACCCAGTACTTC. It yields the protein CASKKTGFLGQETQYF. This chain connects TRBV28 to TRBJ2-5; tentative D call: TRBD2 (5 bases). CDR1 and CDR2 from the germline V gene are MDHEN and SYDVKM. The CDR3 is made up of 16 amino acids. The V and J ends lost 7 bases and 2 bases respectively, with 20 bases between them. The complete variable domain, with remaining parts taken from reference TRBV28 and TRBJ2-5, reads DVKVTQSSRYLVKRTGEKVFLECVQDMDHENMFWYRQDPGLGLRLIYFSYDVKMKEKGDIPEGYSVSREKKERFSLILESASTNQTSMYLCASKKTGFLGQETQYFGPGTRLLVL.

J is TRBJ1-6 and V is TRBV21-1. TRBV21-1 is annotated as a pseudogene. CDR3 length equals 18 residues. The CDR3 DNA follows: TGTGCCAGCAGCAAAAAAGGAGCCACTAGCCCGAATAATTCACCCCTCCACTTT. Translation: CASSKKGATSPNNSPLHF.

The J gene is TRBJ2-3, the V gene TRBV5-4; tentatively, D is TRBD2 (5 bases). The CDR3 runs to 15 residues. The V end was cut by 0 bases, the J end by 0 bases, with 8 bases between. Germline CDR1 reads SGHNT; CDR2 reads YYREEE (reference sequence). Written as DNA, the CDR3 is TGTGCCAGCAGCTTGGTAGCGTCTAGCACAGATACGCAGTATTTT. Amino acids: CASSLVASSTDTQYF. The whole variable domain, filled in from reference TRBV5-4 and TRBJ2-3, reads ETGVTQSPTHLIKTRGQQVTLRCSSQSGHNTVSWYQQALGQGPQFIFQYYREEENGRGNFPPRFSGLQFPNYSSELNVNALELDDSALYLCASSLVASSTDTQYFGPGTRLTVL.

The V call is TRBV27, the J call TRBJ1-5; the match to TRBD1 covers 7 bases. Germline values: CDR1 MNHEY, CDR2 SMNVEV (reference sequence). V was clipped by 6 bases and J by 7 bases; unmatched bases: 12. This CDR3 has 15 amino acids. CDR3 coding DNA: TGTGCCAGCAGGCTATCACAGGGGACGGGACAGCCCCAGCATTTT. It specifies CASRLSQGTGQPQHF.

This clone appeared a few times. The chain employs TRBV29-1 and TRBJ1-2, with TRBD1 identical over 9 bases. CDR1 and CDR2 (germline): SQVTM, ANQGSEA. The V gene end was trimmed by 6 bases and the J gene end by 8 bases; junction bases not matched to a gene: 7. This CDR3 comprises 12 residues. The CDR3 loop is CSVGTGRLGYTF. For the CDR3, the DNA is TGCAGCGTGGGGACAGGGAGATTAGGCTACACCTTC. Looking up the rest from reference TRBV29-1 and TRBJ1-2 gives the full variable domain: SAVISQKPSRDICQRGTSLTIQCQVDSQVTMMFWYRQQPGQSLTLIATANQGSEATYESGFVIDKFPISRPNLTFSTLTVSNMSPEDSSIYLCSVGTGRLGYTFGSGTRLTVV.

This clone has a single count. The V gene is TRBV30, the J gene TRBJ1-5; possibly TRBD1 for D (5 bases). This CDR3 is built from 12 residues. The germline V and J ends were trimmed by 3 bases and 4 bases, with 7 bases remaining between them. The germline gives CDR1 GTSNPN, CDR2 SVGIG (reference sequence). CDR3 amino acids: CAWRGGNQPQHF. CDR3 coding DNA: TGTGCCTGGAGGGGGGGGAATCAGCCCCAGCATTTT. Supplemented by reference TRBV30 and TRBJ1-5, the full variable domain reads SQTIHQWPATLVQPVGSPLSLECTVEGTSNPNLYWYRQAAGRGLQLLFYSVGIGQISSEVPQNLSASRPQDRQFILSSKKLLLSDSGFYLCAWRGGNQPQHFGDGTRLSIL.

This clone has only one observation. The chain combines TRBV14 with TRBJ2-7; the match to TRBD2 covers 13 bases. The CDR3 has 19 amino acids. CDR1 and CDR2 (germline): SGHDN, FVKESK. Trimming removed 4 bases from V and 3 bases from J; junction bases left unmatched: 15. The CDR3 DNA reads as TGTGCCAGCAGCCTAACCGAAGGACTAGCGGGAGATTTCATCTACGAGCAGTACTTC. As protein: CASSLTEGLAGDFIYEQYF.

The chain employs TRBV11-3 and TRBJ2-1; the match to TRBD2 covers 10 bases. Germline V CDR1 and CDR2: SGHNT, YENEEA. The V gene end was trimmed by 1 base and the J gene end by 9 bases; junction bases not matched to a gene: 9. The CDR3 sequence is 16 residues long. The CDR3 loop is CASSLVGTSGIGEQFF. The CDR3 DNA reads as TGTGCCAGCAGCTTAGTAGGAACTAGCGGGATTGGTGAGCAGTTCTTC.

The rearrangement links TRBV6-4 to TRBJ2-1, with 7 nucleotides matching TRBD2. Germline loops: CDR1 MRHNA, CDR2 SNTAGT. The CDR3 length is 17 residues. V was pared by 4 bases and J by 0 bases, with 9 bases of the junction left unmatched. DNA for the CDR3: TGTGCCAGCAGTGTCGGAGTGGGAGGGCCCTCCTACAATGAGCAGTTCTTC. Translated: CASSVGVGGPSYNEQFF.

The chain links TRBV3-1 (or the pseudogene TRBV3-2) to TRBJ1-6; 7 bases match TRBD1. The CDR3 runs 20 residues. V gave up 4 bases and J gave up 0 bases; unmatched junction bases: 15. Germline loops: CDR1 LGHDT, CDR2 YNNKEL (reference sequence). The CDR3, as DNA: TGTGCCAGCAGCCGTTTCCCGGGACAGTCAAGGAGCTCCTATAATTCACCCCTCCACTTT. Translation gives CASSRFPGQSRSSYNSPLHF.

This rearrangement joins TRBV5-4 to TRBJ1-6; TRBD1 agrees at 7 bases. The V segment lost 2 bases and the J segment 2 bases; nucleotides outside the gene matches: 4. The CDR3 is 16 residues long. The germline CDR1 and CDR2 sequences are SGHNT and YYREEE (reference sequence). CDR3 nucleotides: TGTGCCAGCAGCTTACCGGGACAGCCCTATAATTCACCCCTCCACTTT. Amino acids: CASSLPGQPYNSPLHF.

This chain connects TRBV6-4 to TRBJ2-7, with unresolved D. V was clipped by 9 bases and J by 3 bases, with 18 bases between them. The CDR3 covers 14 residues. The germline gives CDR1 MRHNA, CDR2 SNTAGT. CDR3 coding DNA: TGTGCCAGACCTAGGAGACTTAACTACTACGAGCAGTACTTC. Protein product: CARPRRLNYYEQYF.

The chain has TRBV27 and TRBJ2-1; 9 nucleotides line up with TRBD2. With V trimmed by 5 bases and J by 0 bases, 8 bases remained unmatched. CDR3 length: 17 residues. Germline-derived CDR1 and CDR2 are MNHEY and SMNVEV (reference sequence). The DNA for the CDR3 is TGTGCCAGCAGTCAAAAAGGACTAGCGAGCTCCTACAATGAGCAGTTCTTC. This translates into CASSQKGLASSYNEQFF.

CDR3 protein: CASSKAPAAGPNYGYTF. CDR3 DNA sequence: TGTGCCAGCAGCAAAGCGCCGGCAGCGGGACCTAACTATGGCTACACCTTC. The gene calls are TRBV21-1 and TRBJ1-2. TRBV21-1 counts as a pseudogene. This CDR3 spans 17 amino acids.